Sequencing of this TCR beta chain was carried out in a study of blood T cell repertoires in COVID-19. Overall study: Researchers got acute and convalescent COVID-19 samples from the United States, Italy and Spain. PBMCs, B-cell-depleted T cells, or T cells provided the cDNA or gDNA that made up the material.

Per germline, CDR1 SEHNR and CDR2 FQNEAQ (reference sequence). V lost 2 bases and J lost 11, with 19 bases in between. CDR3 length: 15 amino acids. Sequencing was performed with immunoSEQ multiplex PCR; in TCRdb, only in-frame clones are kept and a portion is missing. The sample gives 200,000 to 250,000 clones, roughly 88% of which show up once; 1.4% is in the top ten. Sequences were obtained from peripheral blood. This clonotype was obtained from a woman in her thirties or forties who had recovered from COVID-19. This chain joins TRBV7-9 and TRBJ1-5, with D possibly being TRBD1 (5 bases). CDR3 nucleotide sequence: TGTGCCAGCAGCTTAACCCAGGGAGGAAATGAAGCCCAGCATTTT. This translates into CASSLTQGGNEAQHF. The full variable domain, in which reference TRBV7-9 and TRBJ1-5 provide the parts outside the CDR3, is DTGVSQNPRHKITKRGQNVTFRCDPISEHNRLYWYRQTLGQGPEFLTYFQNEAQLEKSRLLSDRFSAERPKGSFSTLEIQRTEQGDSAMYLCASSLTQGGNEAQHFGDGTRLSIL.